This is a list of T cell receptor beta chains from one sample in a study of PD-1 blockade in classical Hodgkin lymphoma. Generated by immunoSEQ multiplex PCR, the TCRdb table keeps only in-frame clones and is missing some. Of 60,000 to 65,000 clones in the sample, 70% to 90% were seen once. Here the sequenced sample was peripheral blood mononuclear cells (PBMCs), taken at baseline. Receptors originate from a human donor with classical Hodgkin lymphoma. The CDR3 runs from the conserved cysteine through the conserved F or W. The D gene is left open where the match is weak. The listing skips clone size in some rows; elsewhere it reads once, few, many or a size class.

length | J | size | V | D | DNA | CDR3
17 | TRBJ1-2 | NA | TRBV4-3 | NA | TGCGCCAGCAGCCAAGATGTAGGGGCAGGCAGGCTTGTAGCCTACACCTTC | CASSQDVGAGRLVAYTF
11 | TRBJ1-5 | NA | TRBV28 | TRBD1 | TGTGCCAGCAGTTCCCGGACAGGGGCTCATTTT | CASSSRTGAHF
15 | TRBJ1-4 | NA | TRBV19 | NA | TGTGCCAGTAGTACCATGGGGATTTCGGGAGAAAAACTGTTTTTT | CASSTMGISGEKLFF
12 | TRBJ1-2 | once | TRBV6-5 | TRBD1 | TGTGCCAGCAGGAGACAGGGGGCTGGCTACACCTTC | CASRRQGAGYTF
18 | TRBJ2-2 | NA | TRBV10-2 | TRBD2 | TGCGCCAGCAGTGAGTCGGAAGCGGGGGAGCGGAACACCGGGGAGCTGTTTTTT | CASSESEAGERNTGELFF
14 | TRBJ1-4 | NA | TRBV6-6 | TRBD1 | TGTGCCAGCAGTCGACAGGGGGGGAGTGAAAAACTGTTTTTT | CASSRQGGSEKLFF
14 | TRBJ1-3 | NA | TRBV21-1 | NA | TGTGCCAGCACCTGTCAAAACTCTGGAAACACCATATATTTT | CASTCQNSGNTIYF
13 | TRBJ2-7 | once | TRBV2 | NA | TGTGCCAGTTGGGGGAGAAGAAGCTACGAGCAGTACTTC | CASWGRRSYEQYF
15 | TRBJ2-3 | NA | TRBV6-4 | NA | TGTGCCAGCAGTGGCGGGGCAGGGGGCACAGATACGCAGTATTTT | CASSGGAGGTDTQYF
14 | TRBJ1-4 | few | TRBV18 | NA | TGTGCCAGCTCACCACTCGGGACACATGAAAAACTGTTTTTT | CASSPLGTHEKLFF
15 | TRBJ2-1 | once | TRBV2 | TRBD2 | TGTGCCAGCAAGGAGCGGGGGGTTTTTTACAATGAGCAGTTCTTC | CASKERGVFYNEQFF
13 | TRBJ1-2 | NA | TRBV27 | NA | TGTGCCAGCAGCAGGCCGCTTTACTATGGCTACACCTTC | CASSRPLYYGYTF